The 9 T cell receptor beta chains listed next were all sequenced from one sample in a study of Ad26.COV2.S vaccination and SARS-CoV-2 variants. The method was immunoSEQ multiplex PCR; TCRdb's version includes in-frame clones alone and lacks a portion of them. The sample contains 97,000 or so clones, around three quarters of which appear only once. The sample in question was peripheral blood, obtained after recovery from COVID-19. The receptors derive from a human donor who had recovered from COVID-19.

This rearrangement joins TRBV18 to TRBJ2-2, with no clear D. Germline V gene lookup returns CDR1 KGHSH and CDR2 LQKENI. The germline V and J ends were trimmed by 0 bases and 3 bases, with 5 bases remaining between them. The CDR3 runs 14 residues. The CDR3 DNA reads as TGTGCCAGCTCACCACCGACCTACACCGGGGAGCTGTTTTTT. This codes for CASSPPTYTGELFF.

The chain couples TRBV28 to TRBJ2-1; unclear D gene. Germline V lookup: CDR1 MDHEN, CDR2 SYDVKM. The CDR3 is 12 amino acids. Between the trimmed V and J ends, which lost 6 bases and 10 bases, there was a span of 13 bases. CDR3: CASSRRPHEQFF. CDR3 in DNA: TGTGCCAGCAGCCGAAGACCCCACGAGCAGTTCTTC.

This clone was counted once. The V gene is TRBV15, the J gene TRBJ2-1; 9 bases are shared with TRBD1. V trimming: 2 bases; J trimming: 8 bases; junction bases outside the gene matches: 1. This CDR3 region has 13 residues. Germline loops: CDR1 LNHNV, CDR2 YYDKDF (reference sequence). DNA for the CDR3: TGTGCCACCAGCAGACGGACAGGGGATGAGCAGTTCTTC. This sequence encodes CATSRRTGDEQFF.

The chain links TRBV4-2 to TRBJ1-1, with TRBD1 identical over 9 bases. CDR3 length equals 16 residues. After removal of 3 bases from V and 5 bases from J, the junction contained 10 bases not matched to a gene. Germline V gene lookup returns CDR1 LGHNA and CDR2 YNFKEQ. The CDR3 is CASSQEPGQGITEAFF. CDR3 coding DNA: TGTGCCAGCAGCCAGGAACCGGGACAGGGTATTACTGAAGCTTTCTTT.

This clone has more than one count but fewer than ten. V gene TRBV2 combines with J gene TRBJ1-1, with TRBD1 as a possible D gene (6 bases). Trimming stripped 5 bases from V and 6 bases from J, with 10 bases between. The V gene's germline CDR1 is SNHLY and CDR2 FYNNEI. The CDR3 consists of 12 residues. The CDR3 nucleotides are TGTGCCAGCAGTACAGGGTGGGCTGAAGCTTTCTTT. Its translation: CASSTGWAEAFF.

This chain joins TRBV2 and TRBJ2-7, with TRBD1 matching 9 bases. Trimming took 6 bases from V and 9 from J; bases not matched to a gene: 9. The CDR3 contains 13 residues. Germline V gene lookup returns CDR1 SNHLY and CDR2 FYNNEI. CDR3 sequence (DNA): TGTGCCAGCAGGGGACAGGGTGATGGTGGGCAGTACTTC. Its protein is CASRGQGDGGQYF.

The chain is built from TRBV5-4 and TRBJ2-5; 10 bases agree with TRBD2. Germline CDR1 and CDR2: SGHNT and YYREEE (reference sequence). The CDR3 runs to 14 residues. The V gene end was trimmed by 4 bases and the J gene end by 4 bases; junction bases not matched to a gene: 4. CDR3 DNA: TGTGCCAGCAGCCTAGCGGGGGCCGGAGAGACCCAGTACTTC. Its protein is CASSLAGAGETQYF.

The V gene is TRBV10-3, the J gene TRBJ1-2, with D maybe TRBD1 (6 bases). The V and J ends lost 6 bases and 3 bases respectively, with 20 bases between them. This CDR3 comprises 16 residues. Germline CDR1 and CDR2: ENHRY and SYGVKD. DNA of the CDR3: TGTGCCATCAGGGCCGGGGGCTCGGAATCTGACTATGGCTACACCTTC. Its translation: CAIRAGGSESDYGYTF.

The rearrangement uses TRBV6-5 and TRBJ1-6; 7 positions agree with TRBD1. The CDR3 extends over 13 amino acids. Germline loops: CDR1 MNHEY, CDR2 SVGAGI. Trimming at V came to 10 bases and at J to 5 bases, leaving 5 bases not matched to a gene. As DNA, the CDR3 is TGTGCCACCTGGGACAGAAATAATTCACCCCTCCACTTT. Amino acid sequence: CATWDRNNSPLHF.